The entry below gives a single TCR beta chain sequence along with its context. The PCR made use of 60 Vbeta and 13 Jbeta primers. Measured with immunoSEQ multiplex PCR; TCRdb has only the in-frame clones, and not every one. The sample records more than 110,000 clones, roughly 79% being singletons. This sample was taken from a study of cytomegalovirus exposure and HLA in healthy donors. The CDR3 is 14 amino acids. CDR1 SQVTM and CDR2 ANQGSEA come from the germline V gene. V shed 2 bases and J 6 bases; nucleotides not matched to a gene: 9. V usage is TRBV29-1 and J usage is TRBJ1-2, with 7 bases identical to TRBD1. The receptor's source is a man between 18 and 35 years old in good health and CMV-seronegative. The sample comprised PBMCs. CDR3 in DNA: TGCAGCGTTGAATCGATGGACAGGTTCAATGGCTACACCTTC. It translates to CSVESMDRFNGYTF.